This TCR beta chain was recorded in a study of human T cells and chemical hapten exposure. Study context: The study traced per-sample TCR yield variation mainly to small differences in pooled library volumes.

MiXCR, run by TCRdb on the 5' RACE reads, gives a single entry per CDR3 protein. The repertoire includes roughly 81,000 distinct CDR3 sequences, about 16% of them detected once, and 6.8% sits in the top ten. Someone pulled total RNA out of unfractionated whole blood. The CDR3 covers 14 residues. V lost 3 bases, J lost 4 bases, and 11 bases lay in between. This sequence was found in a female donor in good health. The J gene is TRBJ2-3, the V gene TRBV12-3 or TRBV12-4; D remains ambiguous. CDR3 nucleotide sequence: TGTGCCAGCAGTTTGCTCAGACCCCCAGATACGCAGTATTTT. It specifies CASSLLRPPDTQYF.